What follows describes a single T cell receptor beta chain. This clonotype was counted only a few times. Its recognized antigen is unknown. No qualities accompany the bases; no much larger clone lies one base away. The source of the sample is a study of T cells after yellow fever vaccination (dated by TCRdb to between 2017 and 2020). For the wider study: The SMART-Seq v4 Ultra Low Input RNA kit was used to prepare libraries from fractions with low cell numbers. Blood was collected at multiple timepoints before and after primary and secondary immunization, and bulk PBMC replicates and cell subsets were isolated. To follow T-cell clones before and after both primary and booster YFV17D yellow fever vaccination, bulk TCR alpha and beta repertoires underwent longitudinal sequencing. The cohort comprised two healthy male donors, one aged 18 to 30 and one aged 30 to 40 years.

What the treatment or condition label conveys for this sample: live attenuated yellow fever vaccine strain. At every blood-draw timepoint, two biological replicates of bulk PBMCs were collected. PBMCs were isolated from peripheral blood using a standard Ficoll-Paque protocol. RNA was extracted with TriZol from bulk PBMCs, CD4 and CD8 fractions, and dextramer-positive and dextramer-negative fractions. TCR cDNA was synthesized by 5'RACE template switching, through which a universal primer site and unique molecular identifiers were introduced. cDNA synthesis was primed from both the TCR alpha and TCR beta constant segments. Two PCR steps were used to amplify libraries, with sample barcodes and sequencing adapters being added in the second step. Sequencing of libraries was performed on Illumina HiSeq 2500 (2x100 bp) or NovaSeq (2x150 bp). The authors' analysis ran thus. MIGEC was used to demultiplex reads and collapse the reads into UMI consensus sequences, and MiXCR was used for V(D)J alignment. Using edgeR on replicate PBMC samples, clonotypes were called vaccine-responding if FDR was below 0.01 and the log2 fold change was above 5 up to day 15. Bulk clonotypes were assigned CD4 or CD8 identity according to which sequenced CD4 or CD8 repertoire held them at higher abundance. In TCRdb, the public reads were trimmed at Q25 with fastp and aligned with MiXCR, with productive beta chains retained. Rows with a matching CDR3 protein are joined into one entry that keeps the most common DNA and genes. In this record, the V and J calls reflect TCRdb's handling and not the investigators' own analysis. Counted in this sample were about 370,000 distinct CDR3 sequences; roughly 12% of them appeared once. The top ten constitute around 19% of the sample.

General study outcomes and caveats: Most clones expanded after primary vaccination were re-detected after the booster (approximately 96% of CD4 and approximately 88% of CD8), suggesting broad memory maintenance. A small fraction of clonotypes appeared in both the CD4 and CD8 compartments, likely as a result of convergent recombination. Because only a couple of donors were included in the study, the extent to which the findings can be generalized is limited. The secondary T-cell response was found to be weaker but faster than the primary response, with a peak reached on day 5 rather than on day 15. Computational filtering was needed because FACS-sorted repertoires could contain abundant contaminating clonotypes from the bulk population.

The germline V end is reduced by 6 bases and the J end by 6 bases; junction bases left unmatched: 6. Spanning cysteine to phenylalanine, the CDR3 consists of 15 amino acids. Just the 45-base CDR3 DNA is kept, in frame starting at base 1. CDR1 and CDR2, looked up from the germline V gene (reference sequence), are LNHDA and SQIVND. The source material was PBMCs, sampled on the day of the first yellow fever vaccination. This clonotype was obtained from a man aged 18 to 30 who received the YFV17D yellow fever vaccine. The chain uses TRBV19 and TRBJ1-6, with TRBD1 matching 9 junction bases. The DNA sequence follows: TGTGCCAGTAGGGGAAACAGGGGGCTTAATTCACCCCTCCACTTT. It translates to CASRGNRGLNSPLHF.